The 25 T cell receptor beta chains presented below share a single source sample, sequenced in a study of OX40 agonist ivuxolimab in advanced cancers. TCRdb's copy holds only in-frame clones and misses some; the assay was immunoSEQ multiplex PCR. Of about 77,000 clones listed, less than 95% are singletons. Specimen: CD4+ or CD8+ T cells sorted from blood, collected in a trial of the OX40 agonist ivuxolimab. Every receptor here comes from an adult with an advanced solid tumor such as melanoma, head and neck, liver or kidney cancer.

The J gene is TRBJ2-2, the V gene TRBV7-9; D not resolved. V lost 7 bases and J 1 base, leaving 13 bases between the germline ends. Germline assignment: CDR1 SEHNR and CDR2 FQNEAQ (reference sequence). The CDR3 sequence is 15 residues long. DNA of the CDR3: TGTGCCAGCACCCAAGGCGCAGGGAACACCGGGGAGCTGTTTTTT. As protein: CASTQGAGNTGELFF.

This chain links TRBV4-2 with TRBJ2-5, with D maybe TRBD2 (6 bases). Germline CDR1 LGHNA, CDR2 YNFKEQ. The V gene lost 0 bases and the J gene lost 5 bases, with 10 bases spanning the gap. CDR3 length: 14 amino acids. This chain's CDR3 is CASSQDIRGETQYF. In nucleotides, the CDR3 is TGTGCCAGCAGCCAAGATATCCGGGGGGAGACCCAGTACTTC.

This clone turned up a few times. An end of the junction does not agree with germline; a read error may underlie this. The chain employs TRBV5-1 and TRBJ2-1, with 13 bases identical to TRBD2. Per the germline V gene, CDR1 is SGHRS and CDR2 is YFSETQ. The CDR3 spans 14 residues. CDR3 amino acids: CASRHGLAGEGRVF. The CDR3 bases are TGCGCCAGCAGGCACGGACTAGCGGGAGAAGGGAGGGTCTTC.

The rearrangement uses TRBV5-1 and TRBJ1-1; D ambiguous. Germline CDR1 is SGHRS and CDR2 is YFSETQ. The CDR3 is 13 amino acids. V dropped 1 base and J dropped 5 bases, with 9 bases sitting between them. The DNA for the CDR3 is TGCGCCAGCAGCTTGACGCCGGTTACTGAAGCTTTCTTT. Its translation: CASSLTPVTEAFF.

The chain links TRBV9 to TRBJ1-4; TRBD1 might be the D (5 bases). The germline V gene has CDR1 SGDLS and CDR2 YYNGEE. Trimming removed 3 bases at V and 3 bases at J, with 9 bases between. There are 14 residues in the CDR3. The CDR3 spells CASSARVANEKLFF. CDR3 nucleotides: TGTGCCAGCAGCGCCAGGGTTGCTAATGAAAAACTGTTTTTT.

This chain joins TRBV7-9 and TRBJ1-1, with D unclear. This CDR3 has 13 amino acids. Per the germline V gene, CDR1 is SEHNR and CDR2 is FQNEAQ (reference sequence). V was trimmed by 1 base and J by 0 bases, leaving 3 bases between them. The CDR3 bases are TGTGCCAGCAGCTTAGTGCTGAACACTGAAGCTTTCTTT. It translates to CASSLVLNTEAFF.

V usage is TRBV4-1 and J usage is TRBJ1-3, with D possibly matching TRBD1 (5 bases). This CDR3 has 16 amino acids. The V and J ends lost 1 base and 4 bases respectively, with 14 bases between them. CDR1 and CDR2 (germline): MGHRA, YSYEKL. CDR3 in DNA: TGCGCCAGCAGCCAAGGCCCAGGGAGGACGGGAAACACCATATATTTT. Encoded protein: CASSQGPGRTGNTIYF.

The chain joins TRBV5-1 to TRBJ2-6, with D possibly matching TRBD1 (5 bases). CDR3 length: 14 amino acids. Trimming removed 4 bases from V and 1 base from J, with 6 bases in between. In germline, CDR1 is SGHRS, CDR2 YFSETQ. CDR3 protein: CASSPGSGANVLTF. DNA for the CDR3: TGCGCCAGCAGCCCAGGGTCTGGGGCCAACGTCCTGACTTTC.

V and J are TRBV6-5 and TRBJ1-5; D call uncertain. The V and J ends lost 3 bases and 7 bases respectively, with 13 bases between them. CDR1 is MNHEY and CDR2 is SVGAGI in the germline V gene. The CDR3 spans 14 residues. CDR3 region: CASSYRGGRQPQHF. In DNA form, the CDR3 reads TGTGCCAGCAGTTATCGAGGTGGTCGGCAGCCCCAGCATTTT.

V and J are TRBV19 and TRBJ1-2; 7 nucleotides agree with TRBD1. After removal of 10 bases from V and 5 bases from J, the junction contained 10 bases not matched to a gene. The CDR3 extends over 13 amino acids. The V gene's germline CDR1 is LNHDA and CDR2 SQIVND (reference sequence). DNA of the CDR3: TGTGCCACTAAAAAAGGACAGGCTTATGGCTACACCTTC. This sequence encodes CATKKGQAYGYTF.

The chain uses TRBV6-1 and TRBJ2-7, with 8 positions matching TRBD1. J lost 0 bases, V lost 2 bases, and 3 bases had no gene match. Germline V lookup: CDR1 MNHNS, CDR2 SASEGT. The CDR3 has 15 residues. In nucleotides, the CDR3 is TGTGCCAGCAGTGAAACAGGGGGGAACTCCTACGAGCAGTACTTC. This codes for CASSETGGNSYEQYF.

This chain connects TRBV7-8 to TRBJ2-5, with 11 bases lining up with TRBD2. The germline V gene has CDR1 SGHVS and CDR2 FQNEAQ. CDR3 length equals 16 residues. V dropped 0 bases and J dropped 3; count of bases not matched to a gene: 3. The CDR3 here is CASSLAALAGEETQYF. The CDR3 DNA reads as TGTGCCAGCAGCTTAGCAGCACTAGCGGGAGAAGAGACCCAGTACTTC.

The chain combines TRBV6-5 with TRBJ1-2; no firm D call. Germline CDR1 MNHEY, CDR2 SVGAGI. The V end lost 6 bases, the J end lost 4 bases, and 12 bases lay between the germline ends. The CDR3 has 13 amino acids. The CDR3 DNA is TGTGCCAGCAGGTCCGGGAGGACCTATGGCTACACCTTC. Translation: CASRSGRTYGYTF.

The genes are TRBV20-1 and TRBJ2-7; D is perhaps TRBD1 or TRBD2 (5 bases each). Germline-derived CDR1 and CDR2 are DFQATT and SNEGSKA (reference sequence). The CDR3 covers 11 residues. V was pared by 3 bases and J by 10 bases, with 13 bases between. The CDR3 is CSARVGTLQYF. CDR3 sequence (DNA): TGCAGTGCTAGGGTCGGGACCCTACAGTACTTC.

V is TRBV19 and J is TRBJ1-4; no firm D call. The germline CDR1 and CDR2 sequences are LNHDA and SQIVND (reference sequence). CDR3 length equals 13 residues. Trimming pared 3 bases from V and 4 bases from J, leaving 6 bases between. CDR3 amino acids: CASSITVNEKLFF. CDR3 nucleotide sequence: TGTGCCAGTAGTATTACAGTTAATGAAAAACTGTTTTTT.

CDR3: CASSIGQGGEQYF. The CDR3 nucleotides are TGTGCCAGTAGTATCGGACAGGGGGGCGAGCAGTACTTC. V usage is TRBV19 and J usage is TRBJ2-7; 10 bases line up with TRBD1. CDR1 is LNHDA and CDR2 is SQIVND in the germline V gene (reference sequence). The CDR3 totals 13 residues. Trimming removed 3 bases from V and 6 bases from J; junction bases left unmatched: 2.

The gene calls are TRBV19 and TRBJ2-2; possibly TRBD1 or TRBD2 for D (5 bases each). This CDR3 is 13 amino acids long. Germline V CDR1 and CDR2: LNHDA, SQIVND (reference sequence). The ends were cut back, 0 bases at V and 9 bases at J, with 8 bases in the middle. CDR3 bases: TGTGCCAGTAGTATAGAGGGGGATAGGGAGCTGTTTTTT. It encodes CASSIEGDRELFF.

V gene TRBV7-2 combines with J gene TRBJ2-4, with D maybe TRBD1 (5 bases). V was trimmed by 5 bases and J by 0 bases, leaving 20 bases between them. The germline CDR1 and CDR2 sequences are SGHTA and FQGNSA. The CDR3 consists of 18 residues. The CDR3 DNA sequence: TGTGCCAGCAGCCCAACCTCAAGGGGTTGGGGAGCCAAAAACATTCAGTACTTC. Translation gives CASSPTSRGWGAKNIQYF.

This clone was observed a few times. V gene TRBV4-1 combines with J gene TRBJ2-2; TRBD2 aligns across 9 bases. CDR3 length: 17 amino acids. The V segment lost 4 bases and the J segment 6 bases; nucleotides outside the gene matches: 12. The germline V gene has CDR1 MGHRA and CDR2 YSYEKL. In nucleotides, the CDR3 is TGCGCCAGCAGCCGCCCAGGTGCGGGGGGGCCGGCCGGGGAGCTGTTTTTT. This encodes CASSRPGAGGPAGELFF.

The chain uses TRBV7-8 and TRBJ1-6; maybe TRBD1 (6 bases). The V and J ends lost 3 bases and 7 bases respectively, with 13 bases between them. The CDR3 spans 15 residues. Germline V gene data show CDR1 as SGHVS and CDR2 as FQNEAQ. Here the CDR3 DNA reads TGTGCCAGCAGCTTGGGGGGCCCTGGCAATTCACCCCTCCACTTT. Its protein product is CASSLGGPGNSPLHF.

The rearrangement joins TRBV28 to TRBJ1-1; TRBD1 aligns across 11 bases. The length of the CDR3 is 15 residues. Germline V lookup: CDR1 MDHEN, CDR2 SYDVKM. V was clipped by 0 bases and J by 5 bases; unmatched bases: 2. CDR3 amino acids: CASSLWGQGGTEAFF. The CDR3 nucleotides are TGTGCCAGCAGTTTATGGGGACAGGGGGGGACTGAAGCTTTCTTT. The whole variable domain, remainder taken from reference TRBV28 and TRBJ1-1, is DVKVTQSSRYLVKRTGEKVFLECVQDMDHENMFWYRQDPGLGLRLIYFSYDVKMKEKGDIPEGYSVSREKKERFSLILESASTNQTSMYLCASSLWGQGGTEAFFGQGTRLTVV.

The chain is built from TRBV6-1 and TRBJ1-4; possible D gene TRBD1, 6 bases. CDR1 is MNHNS and CDR2 is SASEGT in the germline V gene. CDR3 length equals 13 residues. V lost 5 bases, J lost 5 bases, and 9 bases lay in between. The CDR3: CASSWQGNEKLFF. Here the CDR3 DNA reads TGTGCCAGCAGTTGGCAGGGGAATGAAAAACTGTTTTTT.

The gene calls are TRBV11-3 and TRBJ2-7; 7 bases match TRBD1. CDR1 and CDR2 (germline): SGHNT, YENEEA. The CDR3 covers 12 residues. Unmatched junction bases numbered 8, after V lost 11 bases and J lost 4 bases. The CDR3 DNA reads as TGTGCCTCGAGTGTGACAGGGTACGAGCAGTACTTC. Translated: CASSVTGYEQYF.

This chain connects TRBV21-1 to TRBJ1-3; the D call TRBD1 from the table was never checked on the DNA. TRBV21-1 represents a pseudogene. This CDR3 region has 20 residues. CDR3 region: CASSKGLVSLRGLNCNTIYF. CDR3 bases: TGTGCCAGCAGCAAAGGTCTAGTCTCCCTCAGGGGGCTTAATTGTAACACCATATATTTT.

V usage is TRBV2 and J usage is TRBJ2-5, with 13 bases identical to TRBD2. With 5 bases clipped from V and 5 bases from J, the junction kept 8 bases outside the gene matches. Germline CDR1 SNHLY, CDR2 FYNNEI. The CDR3 consists of 16 residues. The CDR3 here is CASSLGLAGSQETQYF. DNA for the CDR3: TGTGCCAGCAGTTTGGGACTAGCGGGGTCCCAGGAGACCCAGTACTTC.